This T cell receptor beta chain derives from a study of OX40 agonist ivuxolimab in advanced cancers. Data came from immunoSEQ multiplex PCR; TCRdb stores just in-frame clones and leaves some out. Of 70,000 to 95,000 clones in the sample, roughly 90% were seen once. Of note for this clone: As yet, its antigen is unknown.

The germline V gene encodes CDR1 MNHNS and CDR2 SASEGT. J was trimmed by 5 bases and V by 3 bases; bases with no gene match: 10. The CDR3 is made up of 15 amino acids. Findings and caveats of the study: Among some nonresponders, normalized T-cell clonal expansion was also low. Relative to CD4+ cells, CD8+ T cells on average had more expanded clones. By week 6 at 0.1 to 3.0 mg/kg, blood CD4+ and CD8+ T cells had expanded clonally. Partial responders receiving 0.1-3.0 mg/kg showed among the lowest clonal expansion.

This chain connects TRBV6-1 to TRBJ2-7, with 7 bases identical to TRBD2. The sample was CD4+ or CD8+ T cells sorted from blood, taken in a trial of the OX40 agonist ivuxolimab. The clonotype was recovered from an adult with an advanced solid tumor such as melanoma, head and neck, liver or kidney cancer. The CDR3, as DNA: TGTGCCAGCAGTGATCCTAGCGGAACTACGGACGAGCAGTACTTC. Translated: CASSDPSGTTDEQYF.